This T cell receptor (beta chain) originates from a study of T cells in narcolepsy. Clones were sequenced by immunoSEQ multiplex PCR, and TCRdb holds only the in-frame ones, with some missing. The table has 27,000 or so clones, 78% seen once. The V end lost 6 bases, the J end lost 4 bases, and 23 bases lay between the germline ends. The germline gives CDR1 SQVTM, CDR2 ANQGSEA. This CDR3 is built from 16 residues. The specimen was CD45RA- memory CD4+ T cells from PBMCs. This chain links TRBV29-1 with TRBJ2-3; the D gene is possibly TRBD2 (5 bases). The sequence came from a human donor with narcolepsy. CDR3 in amino acids: CSVEVSGGGVADTQYF. DNA of the CDR3: TGCAGCGTAGAGGTCTCCGGAGGTGGGGTGGCAGATACGCAGTATTTT.